These T cell receptor beta chains were read from a single sample in a study of post-analysis software for immune sequencing data. TCRdb ran MiXCR on the PCR reads and lists one entry per CDR3 protein. The table has about 820,000 distinct CDR3 sequences, approximately 50% seen once. Sequencing input: blood. The source of these receptors is a girl aged 5-17 years with multiple sclerosis. Both conserved end residues are part of each CDR3.

V	J	CDR3
TRBV5-1	-	CASSLFGTGESEQYF
TRBV5-1	TRBJ1-6	CASRPGTGGWGPLHF
TRBV7-2	-	CASSSRWETQYF
TRBV29-1	TRBJ2-3	CSVGTGIPSTQYF
TRBV14	TRBJ2-7	CASSQEPARPEQYF
TRBV5-1	TRBJ2-3	CASNLEGRLTDTQYF
TRBV7-2	TRBJ2-1	CASSSWTRLGNEQFF
TRBV20-1	TRBJ2-4	CSARIASRSWLGGNIQYF
TRBV7-9	TRBJ1-1	CASSPMAGTEAFF
TRBV5-1	TRBJ2-7	CASSTRTASYEQYF
TRBV14	TRBJ2-7	CASSHYSSYEQYF
TRBV5-4	TRBJ2-3	CASSLALRGTQYF
TRBV15	TRBJ1-1	CATNRVWDTEAFF
TRBV12-3/TRBV12-4	TRBJ2-7	CASSLPDRSRQYF
TRBV7-9	TRBJ1-2	CASSLESGANYGYTF
TRBV11-1	TRBJ2-1	CASSLQSRRLYNEQFF
TRBV14	TRBJ2-7	CASSQGGTALYEQYF
TRBV29-1	TRBJ2-3	CSADPQGRATDTQYF
TRBV29-1	TRBJ2-3	CSVEEWLAGGSTDTQYF
TRBV2	TRBJ2-7	CASRVQGSDEQYF
TRBV20-1	TRBJ2-1	CSARDWLAGDYNEQFF
TRBV20-1	TRBJ1-1	CSARDGPAEAFF
TRBV28	TRBJ2-7	CASSWTLSYEQYF
TRBV5-1	TRBJ2-7	CASSLSLARAADSYEQYF
TRBV28	TRBJ1-5	CASSFYHQPQHF
TRBV9	TRBJ2-3	CASSVIAGSTDTQYF
TRBV12-3/TRBV12-4	TRBJ2-7	CASSFTSGSTYEQYF
TRBV7-9	TRBJ2-3	CASSLAGGANSQETQYF
TRBV20-1	TRBJ2-3	CSARDDTRRVTDTQYF
TRBV10-3	TRBJ2-5	CAISDRGDEQYF
TRBV7-8	TRBJ1-2	CASSLGAGALHGYTF
TRBV20-1	TRBJ2-7	CSARGRRDTTSYEQYF
TRBV3-1	TRBJ2-7	CASGPLAVPYEQYF
TRBV11-1	TRBJ2-1	CAGSLAKGQGANNEQFF
TRBV14	TRBJ2-7	CASSQISGRLGAEQYF
TRBV29-1	TRBJ2-1	CSGGWLYNEQFF
TRBV11-2	-	CASSLVPAGGRSEQYF
TRBV6-1	-	CASSASGTSIGEQYF
TRBV2	TRBJ2-7	CASSERDRGLGEQYF
TRBV29-1	TRBJ1-1	CSAGRQNTEAFF
TRBV20-1	TRBJ1-5	CSAREPYSNQPQHF
TRBV7-7	TRBJ2-5	CASSPNIGGRETQYF
TRBV7-6	TRBJ2-7	CASSETAGPTYEQYF
TRBV7-6	TRBJ2-1	CASSLIFRPGEQFF
TRBV7-3	TRBJ2-1	CASSLSGDGEQFF
TRBV2	TRBJ2-4	CASSVESGPKNIQYF
TRBV9	TRBJ2-4	CASSDSGAARYF
TRBV9	TRBJ1-1	CASRRTGGTENTEAFF
TRBV7-2	TRBJ2-5	CASSSRGGGPWETQYF